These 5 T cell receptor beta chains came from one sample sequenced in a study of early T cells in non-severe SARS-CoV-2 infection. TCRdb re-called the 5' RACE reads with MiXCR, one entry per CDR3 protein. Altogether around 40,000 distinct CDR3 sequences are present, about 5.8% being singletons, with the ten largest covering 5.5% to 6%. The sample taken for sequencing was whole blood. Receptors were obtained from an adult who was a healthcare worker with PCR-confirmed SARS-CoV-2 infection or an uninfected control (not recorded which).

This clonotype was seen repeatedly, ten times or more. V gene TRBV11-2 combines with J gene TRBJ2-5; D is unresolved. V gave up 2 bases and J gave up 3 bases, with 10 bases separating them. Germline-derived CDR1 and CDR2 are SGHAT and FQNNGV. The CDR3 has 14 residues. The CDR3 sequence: CASSLRRTEETQYF. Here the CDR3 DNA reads TGTGCCAGCAGCTTAAGGCGGACCGAAGAGACCCAGTACTTC.

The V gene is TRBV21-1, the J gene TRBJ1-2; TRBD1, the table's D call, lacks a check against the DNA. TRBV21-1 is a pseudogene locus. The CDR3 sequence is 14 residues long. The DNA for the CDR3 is TGTGCCAGCAGCACAACCGGGGGTTTCTATGGCTACACCTTC. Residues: CASSTTGGFYGYTF.

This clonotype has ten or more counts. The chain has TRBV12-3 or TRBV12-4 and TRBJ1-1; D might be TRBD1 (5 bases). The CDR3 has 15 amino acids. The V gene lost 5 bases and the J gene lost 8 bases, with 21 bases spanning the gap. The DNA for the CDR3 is TGTGCCAGCAGTCAATCCCCCCGCCCAGGGCCAGAAGCTTTCTTT. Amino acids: CASSQSPRPGPEAFF.

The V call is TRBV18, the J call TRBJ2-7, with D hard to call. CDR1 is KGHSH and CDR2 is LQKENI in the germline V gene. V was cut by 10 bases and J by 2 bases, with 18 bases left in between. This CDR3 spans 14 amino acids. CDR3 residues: CATPPALEAYEQYF. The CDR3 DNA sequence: TGTGCCACCCCCCCGGCCTTAGAAGCCTACGAGCAGTACTTC.

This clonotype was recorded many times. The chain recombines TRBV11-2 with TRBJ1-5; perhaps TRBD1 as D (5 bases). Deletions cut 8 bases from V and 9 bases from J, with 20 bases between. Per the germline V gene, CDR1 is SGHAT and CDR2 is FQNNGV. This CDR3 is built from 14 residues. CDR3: CASSNQGPTGPQHF. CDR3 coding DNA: TGTGCCAGCTCAAATCAAGGCCCCACAGGGCCCCAGCATTTT. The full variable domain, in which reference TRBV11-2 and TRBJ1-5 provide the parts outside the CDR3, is EAGVAQSPRYKIIEKRQSVAFWCNPISGHATLYWYQQILGQGPKLLIQFQNNGVVDDSQLPKDRFSAERLKGVDSTLKIQPAKLEDSAVYLCASSNQGPTGPQHFGDGTRLSIL.